This record concerns one T cell receptor (beta chain) sequence. This record comes from a study of T cell changes during pregnancy in multiple sclerosis. Repertoires were generated with immunoSEQ multiplex PCR, while TCRdb's copy carries only in-frame clones and drops some. The top ten clones hold roughly 0.21% of a sample with nearly 80,000 clones, around nine tenths of them seen once. Germline assignment: CDR1 SNHLY and CDR2 FYNNEI. The CDR3 is 15 residues long. Trimming cost V 6 bases and J 4 bases; bases outside gene matches: 8. This clonotype was sampled from a female donor with multiple sclerosis, enrolled in a pregnancy study. V and J are TRBV2 and TRBJ1-5; TRBD1 agrees at 8 bases. Specimen: CD4+ T cells from peripheral blood mononuclear cells, collected before pregnancy. CDR3 in amino acids: CASSLYRGENQPQHF. The CDR3 nucleotides read TGTGCCAGCAGCCTATACAGGGGGGAAAATCAGCCCCAGCATTTT.